This TCR beta chain was captured in a study of blood T cell repertoires in COVID-19. Overall study: Collection of acute and convalescent COVID-19 samples took place in the United States, Italy and Spain. T cells, B-cell-depleted T cells, or PBMCs provided the cDNA or gDNA that served as material.

The CDR3 sequence is 14 residues long. The germline CDR1 and CDR2 sequences are MNHNY and SVGAGI (reference sequence). The V and J ends lost 3 bases and 1 base, in that order; junction bases with no gene match: 2. Per the original data handling: Reference gene primer amplification gave estimated nucleated cell counts. Only in-frame clones appear in the TCRdb table, and some are missing; sequencing was by immunoSEQ multiplex PCR. Clonal size and the V and J genes are those of that table, whereas D and trimming came from the DNA. The data show approximately 190,000 clones, about nine tenths seen once. The chain combines TRBV6-6 with TRBJ2-5; 7 bases are a match to TRBD2. Sequencing was done on a sample of peripheral blood. The TCR sequence derives from a man older than 75 with acute or convalescent COVID-19. The CDR3 DNA is TGTGCCAGCAGTTATACTAGCGCCCAAGAGACCCAGTACTTC. Residues: CASSYTSAQETQYF.